A single sample is the source of the 27 T cell receptor beta chains below, sequenced in a study of blood T cell repertoires in COVID-19. The protocol was immunoSEQ multiplex PCR, while the TCRdb copy is restricted to in-frame clones and leaves out a portion. The sample holds more than 300,000 clones, about 90% seen once. Sequenced material: peripheral blood. These receptors originate from a young woman with COVID-19, enrolled during active disease.

J is TRBJ2-7 and V is TRBV30, with no clear D. This CDR3 region has 13 residues. V dropped 2 bases and J dropped 3 bases, with 11 bases sitting between them. The germline CDR1 and CDR2 sequences are GTSNPN and SVGIG (reference sequence). Written as DNA, the CDR3 is TGTGCCTGGAGTTCCGGTTATAACTACGAGCAGTACTTC. It codes for CAWSSGYNYEQYF.

The V call is TRBV5-8, the J call TRBJ2-1; TRBD2 agrees at 14 bases. The CDR3 spans 19 residues. Looked up from germline, CDR1 is SGHTS and CDR2 is YDEGEE. The V segment lost 2 bases and the J segment 1 base; nucleotides outside the gene matches: 8. CDR3 protein: CASSLQGLAGASSYNEQFF. The CDR3 region has the DNA TGTGCCAGCAGCTTACAGGGACTAGCGGGAGCATCATCCTACAATGAGCAGTTCTTC.

V is TRBV12-5 and J is TRBJ2-5; 7 bases match TRBD1. Germline V gene sequence: CDR1 LGHNT, CDR2 FRNRAP. The CDR3 spans 14 residues. With V trimmed by 5 bases and J by 4 bases, 7 bases remained unmatched. The CDR3 region is CASGTDRVGETQYF. Here the CDR3 DNA reads TGTGCTAGTGGTACAGACAGGGTGGGAGAGACCCAGTACTTC.

This clone was found a few times. J is TRBJ1-1 and V is TRBV29-1; D is unclear. The CDR3 runs 11 residues. Germline V lookup: CDR1 SQVTM, CDR2 ANQGSEA. With 4 bases removed from V and 0 bases from J, the gap between germline ends came to 3 bases. In nucleotides, the CDR3 is TGCAGCGTTGGAGTGAACACTGAAGCTTTCTTT. Translation gives CSVGVNTEAFF.

The gene calls are TRBV6-2 or TRBV6-3 and TRBJ2-7; a possible D gene is TRBD2 (5 bases). Trimming removed 4 bases at V and 2 bases at J, with 6 bases between. Germline-derived CDR1 and CDR2 are MNHEY and SVGEGT. The CDR3 totals 12 residues. The CDR3 loop reads CASSSEAYEQYF. The CDR3 DNA follows: TGTGCCAGCAGTTCGGAGGCCTACGAGCAGTACTTC.

The chain carries TRBV7-9 and TRBJ2-7, with a tentative D call TRBD1 (7 bases). Germline CDR1 is SEHNR and CDR2 is FQNEAQ (reference sequence). The CDR3 is 18 residues long. V was cut by 0 bases and J by 5 bases, with 23 bases left in between. The CDR3, as DNA: TGTGCCAGCAGCTTAGCGGTCGGAGGAGGGGGCGCCGGCGACGAGCAGTACTTC. Protein sequence: CASSLAVGGGGAGDEQYF.

CDR3 nucleotide sequence: TGTGCCAGTAGTATGGGACTAGCGGGAGGGGAGACCCAGTACTTC. It translates to CASSMGLAGGETQYF. The chain joins TRBV19 to TRBJ2-5; TRBD2 aligns across 16 bases. Germline assignment: CDR1 LNHDA and CDR2 SQIVND (reference sequence). The CDR3 sequence is 15 residues long. V shed 3 bases, J shed 5 bases, and the junction held 0 bases outside the gene matches.

The J gene is TRBJ2-1, the V gene TRBV5-1; 10 bases fit TRBD2. From germline, CDR1 is SGHRS and CDR2 YFSETQ. With V trimmed by 3 bases and J by 8 bases, 5 bases remained unmatched. The CDR3 covers 14 residues. CDR3 residues: CASSSGTSEDEQFF. CDR3 bases: TGCGCCAGCAGCTCGGGGACTAGCGAGGATGAGCAGTTCTTC. The full variable domain, in which reference TRBV5-1 and TRBJ2-1 provide the parts outside the CDR3, is KAGVTQTPRYLIKTRGQQVTLSCSPISGHRSVSWYQQTPGQGLQFLFEYFSETQRNKGNFPGRFSGRQFSNSRSEMNVSTLELGDSALYLCASSSGTSEDEQFFGPGTRLTVL.

This chain links TRBV28 with TRBJ2-3, with 7 nucleotides matching TRBD2. Per the germline V gene, CDR1 is MDHEN and CDR2 is SYDVKM. V was clipped by 2 bases and J by 15 bases; unmatched bases: 8. This CDR3 is 12 amino acids long. This chain's CDR3 is CASSLLAARLYF. DNA of the CDR3: TGTGCCAGCAGTTTACTAGCGGCTCGCCTATATTTT.

J is TRBJ2-7 and V is TRBV21-1; TRBD2, the D gene given by the table, was not confirmed from the DNA. TRBV21-1 represents a pseudogene. The CDR3 is made up of 16 amino acids. CDR3 sequence: CASSKSKGTCHYEQYF. For the CDR3, the DNA is TGTGCCAGCAGCAAAAGCAAAGGGACTTGCCACTACGAGCAGTACTTC.

V is TRBV24-1 and J is TRBJ1-5, with D uncertain. This CDR3 comprises 12 residues. The V gene's germline CDR1 is KGHDR and CDR2 SFDVKD. The V gene lost 4 bases and the J gene lost 8 bases, with 8 bases spanning the gap. Here the CDR3 DNA reads TGTGCCACCAGTGACGAAAGCGAGCCCCAGCATTTT. Translation: CATSDESEPQHF.

The CDR3 DNA follows: TGTGCCAGCAGAGGGGGGGCTAATGAAAAACTGTTTTTT. It yields the protein CASRGGANEKLFF. The chain links TRBV2 to TRBJ1-4, with D perhaps TRBD1 (6 bases). Germline-derived CDR1 and CDR2 are SNHLY and FYNNEI. The CDR3 has 13 residues. Trimming removed 6 bases at V and 3 bases at J, with 8 bases between.

The chain employs TRBV4-2 and TRBJ2-1; a weak D match, TRBD2 (5 bases). This CDR3 is built from 16 residues. V shed 1 base and J shed 2 bases, with 12 bases lying between them. Germline V CDR1 and CDR2: LGHNA, YNFKEQ. The CDR3 DNA is TGTGCCAGCAGCCAAGGAGAGGGTGGAGCCTACAATGAGCAGTTCTTC. It yields the protein CASSQGEGGAYNEQFF.

The chain carries TRBV19 and TRBJ2-3; perhaps TRBD1 as D (5 bases). The CDR3 contains 13 residues. Germline V lookup: CDR1 LNHDA, CDR2 SQIVND (reference sequence). Trimming shortened V by 5 bases and J by 1 base, and 7 bases separated the two germline ends. For the CDR3, the DNA is TGTGCCAGTAGTTGGGGCGGCACAGATACGCAGTATTTT. It encodes CASSWGGTDTQYF. Complete variable domain (other parts from reference TRBV19 and TRBJ2-3): DGGITQSPKYLFRKEGQNVTLSCEQNLNHDAMYWYRQDPGQGLRLIYYSQIVNDFQKGDIAEGYSVSREKKESFPLTVTSAQKNPTAFYLCASSWGGTDTQYFGPGTRLTVL.

In DNA form, the CDR3 reads TGTGCCAGCAGTTTCTGGAACACCGGGGAGCTGTTTTTT. Translated: CASSFWNTGELFF. The chain couples TRBV12-3 or TRBV12-4 to TRBJ2-2; D is unresolved. This CDR3 is 13 amino acids long. Trimming stripped 3 bases from V and 1 base from J, with 3 bases between.

The V call is TRBV24-1, the J call TRBJ2-2; 11 bases are shared with TRBD2. The CDR3 length is 19 residues. Unmatched junction bases numbered 9, after V lost 0 bases and J lost 4 bases. Germline V gene lookup returns CDR1 KGHDR and CDR2 SFDVKD. The CDR3 here is CATSDLRTSGPRGTGELFF. The DNA for the CDR3 is TGTGCCACCAGTGATTTGAGGACTAGCGGGCCTCGGGGCACCGGGGAGCTGTTTTTT.

The chain uses TRBV30 and TRBJ2-7, with 8 bases matching TRBD2. The CDR3 totals 14 residues. The V segment lost 0 bases and the J segment 7 bases; nucleotides outside the gene matches: 8. CDR1 GTSNPN and CDR2 SVGIG come from the germline V gene (reference sequence). The CDR3, as DNA: TGTGCCTGGAGTGTTGGACCGGGGGGGTTGGAGCAGTACTTC. Translated: CAWSVGPGGLEQYF.

The chain recombines TRBV14 with TRBJ1-1; weak D call: TRBD1 (5 bases). Germline CDR1 SGHDN, CDR2 FVKESK. Trimming cost V 1 base and J 4 bases, with 16 bases left between them. The CDR3 consists of 16 residues. CDR3 sequence: CASSQAQGRVGTEAFF. The CDR3 coding sequence is TGTGCCAGCAGCCAAGCCCAGGGTAGGGTTGGCACTGAAGCTTTCTTT.

This clone was seen only a few times. The rearrangement joins TRBV30 to TRBJ1-6; D is unclear. This CDR3 is 15 amino acids long. The germline V and J ends were trimmed by 4 bases and 7 bases, with 17 bases remaining between them. The germline CDR1 and CDR2 sequences are GTSNPN and SVGIG (reference sequence). The CDR3 sequence: CAWNVQRPGNSPLHF. DNA for the CDR3: TGTGCCTGGAATGTCCAACGTCCGGGGAATTCACCCCTCCACTTT.

This chain uses TRBV6-2 or TRBV6-3 with TRBJ2-1; TRBD1 matches 7 bases. This CDR3 is built from 12 residues. V lost 5 bases, J lost 10 bases, and 5 bases stayed unmatched. The germline gives CDR1 MNHEY, CDR2 SVGEGT. This chain's CDR3 is CASSPTGREQFF. Here the CDR3 DNA reads TGTGCCAGCAGTCCGACAGGGCGCGAGCAGTTCTTC.

The chain joins TRBV6-6 to TRBJ2-3; 9 bases align to TRBD1. Germline CDR1 reads MNHNY; CDR2 reads SVGAGI (reference sequence). The trim removed 6 bases at V and 6 bases at J, leaving 7 bases unmatched. The CDR3 consists of 14 residues. DNA of the CDR3: TGTGCCAGCAGACTGGACAGGGGAATGGATACGCAGTATTTT. It translates to CASRLDRGMDTQYF.

V and J are TRBV19 and TRBJ2-6; D gene unclear. There are 15 residues in the CDR3. Germline V gene lookup returns CDR1 LNHDA and CDR2 SQIVND (reference sequence). The ends were cut back, 6 bases at V and 2 bases at J, with 11 bases in the middle. CDR3 sequence (DNA): TGTGCCAGTAGCCTCGGAGCGACTGGGGCCAACGTCCTGACTTTC. It specifies CASSLGATGANVLTF. The variable domain in full, completed from reference TRBV19 and TRBJ2-6, reads DGGITQSPKYLFRKEGQNVTLSCEQNLNHDAMYWYRQDPGQGLRLIYYSQIVNDFQKGDIAEGYSVSREKKESFPLTVTSAQKNPTAFYLCASSLGATGANVLTFGAGSRLTVL.

In its sample, this clone was seen once. The rearrangement links TRBV9 to TRBJ2-7; D is possibly TRBD1 (5 bases). V lost 3 bases, J lost 3 bases, and 10 bases lay in between. The CDR3 spans 13 residues. Germline V CDR1 and CDR2: SGDLS, YYNGEE. In nucleotides, the CDR3 is TGTGCCAGCAGCGCCCACGACAGCTACGAGCAGTACTTC. Translating gives CASSAHDSYEQYF.

This chain joins TRBV1 and TRBJ2-3; the D call TRBD2 from the table was never checked on the DNA. TRBV1 is given as a pseudogene. The CDR3 spans 19 residues. CDR3 residues: CTSSQDPSGRNGGPDTQYF. The CDR3 DNA reads TGCACCAGCAGCCAAGATCCTAGCGGGAGAAATGGCGGCCCAGATACGCAGTATTTT.

This clone was recorded only once. This rearrangement joins TRBV11-3 to TRBJ2-3, with TRBD2 identical over 12 bases. V dropped 4 bases and J dropped 5; count of bases not matched to a gene: 4. CDR3 length equals 15 residues. Germline CDR1 is SGHNT and CDR2 is YENEEA. The DNA for the CDR3 is TGTGCCAGCAGCTCTAGCGGGAGGGATGGAGATACGCAGTATTTT. It is translated as CASSSSGRDGDTQYF.

Concerning this clone itself: A junction boundary mismatches the germline segment, possibly from a read error. CDR3 sequence reads: CALEAGGPKIF. CDR3 DNA sequence: TGTGCCTTGGAAGCGGGAGGGCCTAAGATCTTC. This chain links TRBV30 with TRBJ2-1, with TRBD2 identical over 10 bases. The CDR3 has 11 residues. Per the germline V gene, CDR1 is GTSNPN and CDR2 is SVGIG (reference sequence).

The chain links TRBV6-5 to TRBJ2-7, with TRBD1 matching over 7 bases. V was clipped by 6 bases and J by 5 bases; unmatched bases: 10. The CDR3 runs to 14 residues. Germline V gene sequence: CDR1 MNHEY, CDR2 SVGAGI. The CDR3 nucleotides are TGTGCCAGCAGACCCAGACAGGGTAGGGACGAGCAGTACTTC. It encodes CASRPRQGRDEQYF.